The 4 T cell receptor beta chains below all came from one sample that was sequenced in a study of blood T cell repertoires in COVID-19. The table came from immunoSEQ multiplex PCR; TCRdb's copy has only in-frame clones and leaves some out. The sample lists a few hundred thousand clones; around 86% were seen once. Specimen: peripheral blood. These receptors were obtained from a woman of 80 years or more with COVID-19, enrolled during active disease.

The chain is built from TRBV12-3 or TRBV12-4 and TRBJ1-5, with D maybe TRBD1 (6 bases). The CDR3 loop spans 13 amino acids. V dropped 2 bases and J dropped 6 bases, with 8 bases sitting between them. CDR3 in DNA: TGTGCCAGCAGTTTACAGGGGACTCAGCCCCAGCATTTT. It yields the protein CASSLQGTQPQHF.

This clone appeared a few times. The CDR3 sequence is CASSSTAQGIYGYTF. In DNA, the CDR3 is TGCGCCAGCAGCTCTACGGCACAGGGGATCTATGGCTACACCTTC. This chain uses TRBV5-1 with TRBJ1-2; 7 bases match TRBD1. V trimming: 3 bases; J trimming: 4 bases; junction bases outside the gene matches: 9. The CDR3 extends over 15 amino acids. Germline V gene lookup returns CDR1 SGHRS and CDR2 YFSETQ.

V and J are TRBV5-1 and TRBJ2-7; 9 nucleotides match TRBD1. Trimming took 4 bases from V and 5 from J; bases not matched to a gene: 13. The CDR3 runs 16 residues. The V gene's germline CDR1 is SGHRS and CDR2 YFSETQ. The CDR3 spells CASSTKPGTGSDEQYF. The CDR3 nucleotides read TGCGCCAGCAGCACCAAACCCGGGACAGGGTCTGACGAGCAGTACTTC. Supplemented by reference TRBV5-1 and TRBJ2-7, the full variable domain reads KAGVTQTPRYLIKTRGQQVTLSCSPISGHRSVSWYQQTPGQGLQFLFEYFSETQRNKGNFPGRFSGRQFSNSRSEMNVSTLELGDSALYLCASSTKPGTGSDEQYFGPGTRLTVT.

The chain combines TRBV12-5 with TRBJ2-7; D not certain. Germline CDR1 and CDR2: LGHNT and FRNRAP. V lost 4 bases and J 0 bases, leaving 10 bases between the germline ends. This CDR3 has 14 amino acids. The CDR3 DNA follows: TGTGCTAGTGGTTCCTACGGAGCCTCCTACGAGCAGTACTTC. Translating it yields CASGSYGASYEQYF.